The 26 T cell receptor beta chains below all came from one sample that was sequenced in a study of Graves' ophthalmopathy and Graves' hyperthyroidism. RNA transcripts were the source from which TCR beta CDR3 regions were amplified. A first-round RT-PCR used HTBI primers, followed by a second-round multiplex PCR. From the multiplex PCR reads, TCRdb called clonotypes with MiXCR, one entry per CDR3 protein. The sample yields more than 1,000,000 distinct CDR3 sequences, approximately 35% seen once. The sample comprised peripheral blood or thyroid tissue (not recorded which). The receptors shown here come from an adult man with Graves' hyperthyroidism.

Details on this clonotype: The conserved phenylalanine or tryptophan is not found at the CDR3 terminus, so this likely reflects a read error. The V and J genes are TRBV5-4 and TRBJ2-5; D gene ambiguous. Germline CDR1 SGHNT, CDR2 YYREEE (reference sequence). V lost 7 bases, J lost 1 base, and 11 bases lay in between. The CDR3 contains 13 residues. The CDR3 DNA sequence: TGTGCCAGCTCCAGCAGGACCCAAGAGACCCAGTACCTC. Amino acid sequence: CASSSRTQETQYL.

This clonotype showed up many times. The CDR3 nucleotides are TGTGCCAGTAGTACGACTAGCGGGGGGCTCGAGACCCAGTACTTC. Its protein is CASSTTSGGLETQYF. This chain links TRBV19 with TRBJ2-5; 13 positions agree with TRBD2. After removal of 4 bases from V and 5 bases from J, the junction contained 4 bases not matched to a gene. CDR3 size: 15 residues. Germline loops: CDR1 LNHDA, CDR2 SQIVND (reference sequence).

This clonotype was picked up one time. The V call is TRBV6-1, the J call TRBJ2-7; D is possibly TRBD1 (6 bases). Germline lookup yields CDR1 MNHNS and CDR2 SASEGT. CDR3 length: 17 amino acids. V was cut by 2 bases and J by 0 bases, with 17 bases left in between. The CDR3 is CASSERGGQIDSYEQYF. CDR3 in DNA: TGTGCCAGCAGTGAAAGAGGGGGTCAGATCGACTCCTACGAGCAGTACTTC.

This clonotype was observed many times. J is TRBJ1-5 and V is TRBV20-1; TRBD1 is a possible D gene (5 bases). The CDR3 loop spans 15 amino acids. Germline assignment: CDR1 DFQATT and CDR2 SNEGSKA (reference sequence). V was pared by 1 base and J by 0 bases, with 10 bases between. As DNA, the CDR3 is TGCAGTGCTAGAGGTGGGGGAGCTAGCAATCAGCCCCAGCATTTT. Protein product: CSARGGGASNQPQHF.

The gene calls are TRBV24-1 and TRBJ2-7, with D maybe TRBD2 (6 bases). Germline-derived CDR1 and CDR2 are KGHDR and SFDVKD. Trimming pared 7 bases from V and 3 bases from J, leaving 18 bases between. This CDR3 spans 15 amino acids. The DNA of the CDR3 is TGTGCCACCAGCGTTGGCCTGACTAGTTTCTACGAGCAGTACTTC. Amino acids: CATSVGLTSFYEQYF.

The rearrangement uses TRBV25-1 and TRBJ1-2; D perhaps matches TRBD1 (5 bases). The CDR3 length is 15 residues. CDR1 and CDR2 from the germline V gene are MGHDK and SYGVNS. Deletions cut 3 bases from V and 7 bases from J, with 18 bases between. The chain's CDR3 is CASSEGGAGQFGYTF. DNA of the CDR3: TGTGCCAGCAGTGAGGGTGGGGCGGGGCAGTTTGGCTACACCTTC.

With respect to this clonotype: Possible read error: a much larger clone is one base away. The chain recombines TRBV7-9 with TRBJ2-7; no definite D call. CDR1 SEHNR and CDR2 FQNEAQ come from the germline V gene (reference sequence). Trimming took 4 bases from V and 2 from J, leaving 12 bases between them. This CDR3 region has 14 residues. The CDR3 region has the DNA TGTGCCAGCAGCTCCCACGGGTCCACCTACGAGCAGTACTTC. Amino acids: CASSSHGSTYEQYF.

About this clonotype: With a much larger clone just one base away, this may be a read error. The gene calls are TRBV7-9 and TRBJ2-7; D gene uncertain. Trimming cost V 0 bases and J 8 bases, with 11 bases left between them. Germline V CDR1 and CDR2: SEHNR, FQNEAQ (reference sequence). The CDR3 loop spans 13 amino acids. CDR3 amino acids: CASSLALGSQQYF. CDR3 nucleotides: TGTGCCAGCAGCTTAGCGCTGGGAAGTCAGCAGTACTTC.

A note on this clonotype: This may stem from a read error, because a much larger clone lies one nucleotide away. This chain links TRBV7-9 with TRBJ1-2; a possible D gene is TRBD1 (6 bases). The CDR3 is 13 residues long. Looked up from germline, CDR1 is SEHNR and CDR2 is FQNEAQ (reference sequence). V was pared by 10 bases and J by 7 bases, with 19 bases between. CDR3 amino acids: CANRDPGATGYTF. The CDR3 bases are TGTGCCAACAGGGACCCAGGGGCGACTGGCTACACCTTC.

V is TRBV29-1 and J is TRBJ2-7, with D possibly matching TRBD1 (6 bases). The CDR3 length is 14 residues. V lost 6 bases to trimming and J lost 3 bases, with 18 bases between them. The V gene's germline CDR1 is SQVTM and CDR2 ANQGSEA. CDR3 protein: CSVLRPGTYYEQYF. CDR3 sequence (DNA): TGCAGCGTCTTACGTCCCGGGACATACTACGAGCAGTACTTC.

This chain links TRBV4-3 with TRBJ2-7, with 11 nucleotides matching TRBD2. V lost 3 bases to trimming and J lost 1 base; unmatched junction nucleotides: 2. CDR3 size: 15 residues. The germline V gene encodes CDR1 LGHNA and CDR2 YSLEER. CDR3 in DNA: TGCGCCAGCAGCCACGGGACTAGCGGTTCCTACGAGCAGTACTTC. Encoded protein: CASSHGTSGSYEQYF.

This clonotype was counted ten times or more. The chain joins TRBV12-3 or TRBV12-4 to TRBJ2-5; D unclear. V lost 6 bases to trimming and J lost 0 bases, with 11 bases between them. This CDR3 is 14 amino acids long. The CDR3 loop is CASSIPENQETQYF. CDR3 in DNA: TGTGCCAGCAGCATCCCGGAGAACCAAGAGACCCAGTACTTC.

About this clonotype: With a much larger clone just one base away, this may be a read error. CDR3 coding DNA: TGTGCCCGCAGCTTAGGAACAACAGGGGAGGACGAGCAGTACTTC. This translates into CARSLGTTGEDEQYF. The chain employs TRBV7-6 and TRBJ2-7; perhaps TRBD1 as D (7 bases). The CDR3 length is 15 residues. Germline CDR1 SGHVS, CDR2 FNYEAQ.

This clonotype was detected ten times or more. The V call is TRBV9, the J call TRBJ1-3; D remains unclear. This CDR3 comprises 15 residues. V shed 5 bases and J shed 0 bases, with 12 bases lying between them. Germline lookup yields CDR1 SGDLS and CDR2 YYNGEE. The CDR3 reads CASRTGGGSGNTIYF. In nucleotides, the CDR3 is TGTGCCAGCAGGACCGGAGGCGGCTCTGGAAACACCATATATTTT.

The chain employs TRBV7-2 and TRBJ1-6; D is ambiguous. Germline CDR1 SGHTA, CDR2 FQGNSA. The V gene lost 2 bases and the J gene lost 6 bases, with 8 bases spanning the gap. CDR3 length: 14 residues. The CDR3 coding sequence is TGTGCCAGCAGCTTAAAAGTAGCTAATTCACCCCTCCACTTT. It yields the protein CASSLKVANSPLHF.

To note about this clonotype: It may be a read error: a sequence one base away is much more abundant. The chain employs TRBV7-3 and TRBJ2-3; tentatively, D is TRBD2 (6 bases). The length of the CDR3 is 15 residues. CDR1 is SGHTA, CDR2 FQGTGA, per germline. The V end was cut by 1 base, the J end by 1 base, with 9 bases between. The CDR3 reads CASSLRASGTDTQYF. In DNA form, the CDR3 reads TGTGCCAGCAGCTTAAGGGCTAGCGGCACAGATACGCAGTATTTT.

The V and J genes are TRBV19 and TRBJ2-5; TRBD2 matches at 11 bases. Trimming removed 10 bases from V and 1 base from J; junction bases left unmatched: 14. CDR3 size: 17 residues. The V gene's germline CDR1 is LNHDA and CDR2 SQIVND (reference sequence). As DNA, the CDR3 is TGTGCCACCCAGGGCACTAGCGGGGGACAACCCCAAGAGACCCAGTACTTC. Its translation: CATQGTSGGQPQETQYF.

This chain links TRBV18 with TRBJ1-1; 8 nucleotides line up with TRBD1. V lost 3 bases to trimming and J lost 4 bases; unmatched junction nucleotides: 7. This CDR3 spans 15 amino acids. CDR1 and CDR2 (germline): KGHSH, LQKENI. CDR3 sequence reads: CASSPRTGQGTEAFF. CDR3 nucleotides: TGTGCCAGCTCACCTCGGACAGGGCAGGGCACTGAAGCTTTCTTT.

About this clonotype itself: One end of the junction varies from germline; a read error may be responsible. This chain joins TRBV10-1 and TRBJ1-5; 7 nucleotides align to TRBD1. This CDR3 spans 14 amino acids. In germline, CDR1 is WNHNN, CDR2 SYGVQD (reference sequence). The CDR3 loop reads CASSKGARNQPQHF. DNA of the CDR3: TGTGCCAGCAGCAAGGGGGCTCGTAATCAGCCCCAGCATTTT.

The chain is built from TRBV25-1 and TRBJ1-2; the D gene is possibly TRBD1 (5 bases). This CDR3 spans 14 amino acids. Germline CDR1 reads MGHDK; CDR2 reads SYGVNS. Between the trimmed V and J ends, which lost 6 bases and 2 bases, there was a span of 13 bases. Here the CDR3 reads CASRDSGWNYGYTF. For the CDR3, the DNA is TGTGCCAGCAGAGACTCAGGGTGGAACTATGGCTACACCTTC.

This clonotype showed up many times. The chain employs TRBV5-1 and TRBJ1-1; TRBD1 aligns across 7 bases. CDR1 and CDR2 (germline): SGHRS, YFSETQ. After removal of 4 bases from V and 0 bases from J, the junction contained 6 bases not matched to a gene. The CDR3 loop spans 15 amino acids. The CDR3 spells CASSPETGMNTEAFF. The CDR3 DNA reads TGCGCCAGCAGCCCCGAGACAGGGATGAACACTGAAGCTTTCTTT. The whole variable domain, remainder taken from reference TRBV5-1 and TRBJ1-1, is KAGVTQTPRYLIKTRGQQVTLSCSPISGHRSVSWYQQTPGQGLQFLFEYFSETQRNKGNFPGRFSGRQFSNSRSEMNVSTLELGDSALYLCASSPETGMNTEAFFGQGTRLTVV.

This clonotype was observed at least ten times. The genes are TRBV13 and TRBJ1-5; D ambiguous. Germline V gives CDR1 PRHDT, CDR2 FYEKMQ (reference sequence). With 4 bases removed from V and 0 bases from J, the gap between germline ends came to 10 bases. The CDR3 extends over 15 amino acids. CDR3 loop: CASSSKVDSNQPQHF. Written as DNA, the CDR3 is TGTGCCAGCAGCTCGAAGGTGGATAGCAATCAGCCCCAGCATTTT.

The V call is TRBV7-3, the J call TRBJ2-2; TRBD2 matches at 11 bases. This CDR3 contains 17 residues. V was clipped by 3 bases and J by 0 bases; unmatched bases: 3. The V gene's germline CDR1 is SGHTA and CDR2 FQGTGA. The CDR3 reads CASSLWTSGPNTGELFF. The CDR3 coding sequence is TGTGCCAGCAGCTTGTGGACTAGCGGGCCGAACACCGGGGAGCTGTTTTTT. The full variable domain, in which reference TRBV7-3 and TRBJ2-2 provide the parts outside the CDR3, is GAGVSQTPSNKVTEKGKYVELRCDPISGHTALYWYRQSLGQGPEFLIYFQGTGAADDSGLPNDRFFAVRPEGSVSTLKIQRTERGDSAVYLCASSLWTSGPNTGELFFGEGSRLTVL.

This clonotype was found many times. The chain uses TRBV11-2 and TRBJ2-7, with D unclear. The germline V gene encodes CDR1 SGHAT and CDR2 FQNNGV. This CDR3 has 14 amino acids. Trimming removed 7 bases at V and 2 bases at J, with 15 bases between. CDR3 sequence: CASTRVSLPYEQYF. CDR3 sequence (DNA): TGTGCCAGCACCCGCGTCAGCCTACCCTACGAGCAGTACTTC.

The genes are TRBV25-1 and TRBJ2-5, with TRBD2 matching 11 bases. Germline CDR1 is MGHDK and CDR2 is SYGVNS. V lost 7 bases to trimming and J lost 3 bases; unmatched junction nucleotides: 7. This CDR3 is 15 amino acids long. The CDR3 region has the DNA TGTGCCAGCAAGAGGGAACTAGCGGGAGAAGAGACCCAGTACTTC. As protein: CASKRELAGEETQYF.

In DNA form, the CDR3 reads TGTGCCAGCACCAAAGGACAACAAGAGACCCAGTACTTC. Translation gives CASTKGQQETQYF. This chain links TRBV5-4 with TRBJ2-5, with D possibly being TRBD1 (5 bases). The CDR3 has 13 amino acids. With 6 bases removed from V and 2 bases from J, the gap between germline ends came to 11 bases. The germline V gene has CDR1 SGHNT and CDR2 YYREEE (reference sequence). Together with reference TRBV5-4 and TRBJ2-5, the CDR3 gives the full variable domain: ETGVTQSPTHLIKTRGQQVTLRCSSQSGHNTVSWYQQALGQGPQFIFQYYREEENGRGNFPPRFSGLQFPNYSSELNVNALELDDSALYLCASTKGQQETQYFGPGTRLLVL.